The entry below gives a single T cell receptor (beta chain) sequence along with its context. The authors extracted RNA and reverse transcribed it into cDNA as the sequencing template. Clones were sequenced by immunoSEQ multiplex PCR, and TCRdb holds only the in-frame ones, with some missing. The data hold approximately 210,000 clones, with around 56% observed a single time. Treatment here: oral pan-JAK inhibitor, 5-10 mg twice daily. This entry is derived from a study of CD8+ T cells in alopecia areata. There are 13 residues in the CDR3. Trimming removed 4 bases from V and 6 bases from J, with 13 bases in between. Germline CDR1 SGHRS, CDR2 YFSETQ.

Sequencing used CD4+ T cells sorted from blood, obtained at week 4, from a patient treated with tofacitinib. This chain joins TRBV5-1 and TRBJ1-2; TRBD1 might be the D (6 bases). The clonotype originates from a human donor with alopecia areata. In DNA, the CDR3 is TGCGCCAGCAGCCTCGACAGGTTTAATGGCTACACCTTC. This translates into CASSLDRFNGYTF. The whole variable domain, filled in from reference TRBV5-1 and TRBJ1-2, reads KAGVTQTPRYLIKTRGQQVTLSCSPISGHRSVSWYQQTPGQGLQFLFEYFSETQRNKGNFPGRFSGRQFSNSRSEMNVSTLELGDSALYLCASSLDRFNGYTFGSGTRLTVV.